This T cell receptor beta chain was identified in a study of patients and donors after allogeneic stem cell transplantation. The trim removed 3 bases at V and 2 bases at J, leaving 4 bases unmatched. The CDR3 covers 15 residues. In TCRdb, the RT-PCR reads were re-called with MiXCR into one record per CDR3 protein. The sample carries 150,000 to 250,000 distinct CDR3 sequences, less than 45% recorded once. V gene TRBV12-3 or TRBV12-4 combines with J gene TRBJ2-7; the match to TRBD1 covers 10 bases. The material sequenced was blood, either unsorted or a sorted T cell fraction (not recorded which). This receptor was identified in a human donor who was either an allogeneic HSCT recipient or a stem cell or donor lymphocyte infusion donor (not recorded which). It is not recorded whose cells these are; they may come from a transplant donor. This CDR3 reads CASSLSGTGAYEQYF. CDR3 DNA sequence: TGTGCCAGCAGTTTGTCCGGGACAGGGGCCTACGAGCAGTACTTC.